Below, 17 T cell receptor beta chains from the same sample are listed, as sequenced in a study of cytomegalovirus exposure and HLA in healthy donors. The study ran its PCR with 60 Vbeta and 13 Jbeta primers. TCRdb keeps only in-frame clones here, not all; method: immunoSEQ multiplex PCR. Of approximately 190,000 clones in the sample, around four fifths are singletons; the top ten hold approximately 6.5%. Material for sequencing was PBMCs. Receptors were obtained from a woman between 45 and 65 years old in good health and CMV-seropositive.

This chain uses TRBV18 with TRBJ1-4; tentative D call: TRBD1 (5 bases). The V end lost 8 bases, the J end lost 7 bases, and 14 bases lay between the germline ends. CDR1 KGHSH and CDR2 LQKENI come from the germline V gene. The CDR3 length is 13 residues. The CDR3 bases are TGTGCCAGCCAGCGGGGGGATGGTGAAAAACTGTTTTTT. Translated, it gives CASQRGDGEKLFF.

V and J are TRBV7-6 and TRBJ2-1; the D is unclear. V was trimmed by 5 bases and J by 1 base, leaving 6 bases between them. Germline V CDR1 and CDR2: SGHVS, FNYEAQ. The CDR3 is 13 residues long. The CDR3 coding sequence is TGTGCCAGCAGCCCAGGTTCCTACAATGAGCAGTTCTTC. This gives the protein CASSPGSYNEQFF.

The CDR3 DNA reads TGTGCCAGCAGACAGGGGGCGCAGGGCGAGCAGTACTTC. Translated: CASRQGAQGEQYF. The chain recombines TRBV6-5 with TRBJ2-7; the match to TRBD1 covers 9 bases. From germline, CDR1 is MNHEY and CDR2 SVGAGI. The CDR3 is made up of 13 amino acids. V was pared by 6 bases and J by 6 bases, with 6 bases of the junction left unmatched.

The rearrangement joins TRBV5-1 to TRBJ2-5, with 12 nucleotides matching TRBD2. J was trimmed by 1 base and V by 4 bases; bases with no gene match: 5. Germline CDR1 is SGHRS and CDR2 is YFSETQ. This CDR3 has 16 residues. The CDR3 coding sequence is TGCGCCAGCAGCCACACTAGCGGGAGGACCCAAGAGACCCAGTACTTC. This gives the protein CASSHTSGRTQETQYF. Full variable domain (rest looked up from reference TRBV5-1 and TRBJ2-5): KAGVTQTPRYLIKTRGQQVTLSCSPISGHRSVSWYQQTPGQGLQFLFEYFSETQRNKGNFPGRFSGRQFSNSRSEMNVSTLELGDSALYLCASSHTSGRTQETQYFGPGTRLLVL.

This clone turned up a few times. The chain has TRBV9 and TRBJ2-7; D is perhaps TRBD2 (5 bases). V dropped 0 bases and J dropped 0 bases, with 7 bases sitting between them. This CDR3 is built from 14 residues. The germline V gene encodes CDR1 SGDLS and CDR2 YYNGEE. The CDR3 protein is CASSVDGISYEQYF. The CDR3 DNA follows: TGTGCCAGCAGCGTAGACGGGATCTCCTACGAGCAGTACTTC.

This clone has only one observation. The V call is TRBV18, the J call TRBJ2-1; the D gene is possibly TRBD1 (5 bases). The CDR3 spans 13 residues. Between the trimmed V and J ends, which lost 3 bases and 8 bases, there was a span of 11 bases. Per germline, CDR1 KGHSH and CDR2 LQKENI. Here the CDR3 reads CASSPQGWDEQFF. The CDR3 DNA sequence: TGTGCCAGCTCACCCCAGGGTTGGGATGAGCAGTTCTTC.

The chain carries TRBV5-6 and TRBJ2-5; TRBD2 agrees at 9 bases. The ends lost 3 bases at V and 5 bases at J; junction bases unmatched: 8. The CDR3 runs 15 residues. Per germline, CDR1 SGHDT and CDR2 YYEEEE. As DNA, the CDR3 is TGTGCCAGCAGCTCCGGCGGGGGGGCAGCGGAGACCCAGTACTTC. It is translated as CASSSGGGAAETQYF.

This chain joins TRBV7-2 and TRBJ2-3; no reliable D call. The CDR3 has 12 amino acids. Germline CDR1 SGHTA, CDR2 FQGNSA. The V and J ends lost 5 bases and 5 bases respectively, with 8 bases between them. The CDR3 loop reads CASSALRDTQYF. CDR3 bases: TGTGCCAGCAGCGCGCTACGAGATACGCAGTATTTT.

The V call is TRBV7-8, the J call TRBJ2-1; TRBD2 might be the D (6 bases). Germline V gives CDR1 SGHVS, CDR2 FQNEAQ. V was pared by 0 bases and J by 7 bases, with 13 bases between. The CDR3 consists of 15 residues. The CDR3 coding sequence is TGTGCCAGCAGCTTAGCACCCCGCGGGGATAATGAGCAGTTCTTC. Translated, it gives CASSLAPRGDNEQFF.

This clone was detected once. The chain links TRBV28 to TRBJ2-2; D gene uncertain. The CDR3 totals 11 residues. Germline CDR1 is MDHEN and CDR2 is SYDVKM. V shed 7 bases and J shed 6 bases, with 6 bases lying between them. CDR3 in DNA: TGTGCCAGCATCAATTCCGGGGAGCTGTTTTTT. Translation gives CASINSGELFF.

This clone was seen a single time. The chain links TRBV27 to TRBJ2-1; TRBD1 might be the D (6 bases). V was shortened by 5 bases and J by 4 bases, with 21 bases between the two germline ends. CDR3 length equals 17 residues. Per the germline V gene, CDR1 is MNHEY and CDR2 is SMNVEV (reference sequence). The CDR3 reads CASSARGDTGSYNEQFF. The CDR3 bases are TGTGCCAGCAGTGCGAGAGGGGACACGGGCTCATACAATGAGCAGTTCTTC.

The table lists this clone with a count of one. J is TRBJ1-1 and V is TRBV19; D is uncertain. The CDR3 sequence is 13 residues long. With 0 bases removed from V and 3 bases from J, the gap between germline ends came to 5 bases. In germline, CDR1 is LNHDA, CDR2 SQIVND (reference sequence). This CDR3 is CASSIDRDTEAFF. In nucleotides, the CDR3 is TGTGCCAGTAGTATAGATCGTGACACTGAAGCTTTCTTT.

V is TRBV19 and J is TRBJ2-2, with 9 bases that match TRBD2. Germline CDR1 reads LNHDA; CDR2 reads SQIVND (reference sequence). The CDR3 length is 14 residues. The trim removed 7 bases at V and 6 bases at J, leaving 6 bases unmatched. CDR3 loop: CASNLGLAPGELFF. CDR3 in DNA: TGTGCCAGTAACCTCGGACTAGCGCCCGGGGAGCTGTTTTTT.

The chain links TRBV6-5 to TRBJ2-7, with 8 bases that match TRBD1. Germline trimming cut 0 bases from V and 5 bases from J; bases unmatched to any gene: 6. Germline V gives CDR1 MNHEY, CDR2 SVGAGI. CDR3 length: 15 residues. In nucleotides, the CDR3 is TGTGCCAGCAGTTACTCCTCAGGACAGGGTCACGAGCAGTACTTC. Translated: CASSYSSGQGHEQYF.

CDR3 region: CASSARTGVRANYGYTF. The DNA of the CDR3 is TGTGCCAGCAGCGCCCGGACAGGCGTGCGTGCTAACTATGGCTACACCTTC. The chain carries TRBV9 and TRBJ1-2, with 7 bases aligning to TRBD1. This CDR3 comprises 17 residues. Germline V gives CDR1 SGDLS, CDR2 YYNGEE. V was pared by 3 bases and J by 0 bases, with 11 bases of the junction left unmatched.

This clone was recorded only once. CDR3 protein: CASSLIIGTGAHEQYF. The CDR3 region has the DNA TGTGCCAGCAGCTTAATAATCGGGACAGGGGCCCACGAGCAGTACTTC. This chain joins TRBV7-6 and TRBJ2-7; 10 bases agree with TRBD1. Germline loops: CDR1 SGHVS, CDR2 FNYEAQ. The CDR3 loop spans 16 amino acids. V lost 2 bases and J lost 5; bases outside the gene matches: 9.

Concerning this clone itself: The same CDR3 is also encoded by other DNA sequences in this sample. The chain recombines TRBV27 with TRBJ1-5; D unresolved. Trimming removed 6 bases at V and 6 bases at J, with 9 bases between. CDR3 length equals 12 residues. CDR1 is MNHEY, CDR2 SMNVEV, per germline (reference sequence). CDR3 protein: CASSLICQPQHF. The DNA of the CDR3 is TGTGCCAGCAGCTTAATATGTCAGCCCCAGCATTTT.